This is a list of T cell receptor beta chains from one sample in a study of response to subunit inactivated influenza vaccine. TCRdb re-derived calls from the RT-PCR reads in MiXCR, one entry per CDR3 protein. The table lists 530,000 or so distinct CDR3 sequences, 14% of them singletons. Sequenced material: PBMCs from blood, taken about 11 days after vaccination. The receptors were gathered from a man over 45 who received an inactivated influenza vaccine. CDR3s include the opening cysteine and the closing phenylalanine or tryptophan. Each record gives: J gene, V gene, D gene, clone size, CDR3 DNA, CDR3 protein. The D gene is left open where the match is weak. Clone size appears in some rows only: once, few, many, or a class for an expanded clone.

>TRBJ2-3|TRBV4-3|TRBD1|few
TGCGCCAGCAGCCAAGTGGGGGGACAGGGCACAGATACGCAGTATTTT
CASSQVGGQGTDTQYF
>TRBJ2-1|TRBV2|TRBD2|few
TGTGCCAGCAGCGAGGGGGCTAGCGGGAGAACCCGGTCCTACAATGAGCAGTTCTTC
CASSEGASGRTRSYNEQFF
>TRBJ2-3|TRBV4-1|TRBD1|few
TGCGCCAGCAGCGGACAGGGGGCGAGAACAGATACGCAGTATTTT
CASSGQGARTDTQYF
>TRBJ2-2|TRBV12-3/TRBV12-4|TRBD2|many
TGTGCCAGCAGTATATTAGCGGGAGTGAACACCGGGGAGCTGTTTTTT
CASSILAGVNTGELFF
>TRBJ2-7|TRBV4-1|-|few
TGCGCCAGCAGCCAAGTAAAGGGAGGATACGAGCAGTACTTC
CASSQVKGGYEQYF
>TRBJ1-2|TRBV5-6|-|many
TGTGCCAGCAGCTCGGCGGGGGGACCTAACTATGGCTACACCTTC
CASSSAGGPNYGYTF
>TRBJ2-3|TRBV10-3|-|-
TGTGCCACCATCCCCGGCGCGACTAGCACAGATACGCAGTATTTT
CATIPGATSTDTQYF
>TRBJ1-1|TRBV4-3|-|few
TGCGCCAGCAGCCAAGTGAGGGCGGGGAACACTGAAGCTTTCTTT
CASSQVRAGNTEAFF
>TRBJ2-4|TRBV2|-|-
TGTGCCAGCAGTGAACAGGTTTCGAACATTCAGTACTTC
CASSEQVSNIQYF
>TRBJ2-6|TRBV7-2|-|-
TGTGCCAGCAGCCACAAAGGAAACTCTGGGGCCAACGTCCTGACTTTC
CASSHKGNSGANVLTF
>TRBJ2-3|TRBV7-2|-|-
TGTGCCAGCAGCAATCGGGGGCCCACAGATACGCAGTATTTT
CASSNRGPTDTQYF
>TRBJ2-5|TRBV7-2|-|-
TGTGCCAGCACCCTTGGTGGGGGCCACCAAGAGACCCAGTACTTC
CASTLGGGHQETQYF
>TRBJ2-7|TRBV6-5|TRBD2|many
TGTGCCACCCAGGGACTATACGAGCAGTACTTC
CATQGLYEQYF
>TRBJ2-3|TRBV12-5|TRBD2|-
TGTGCTAGTGGTTTGGTAGTCGGAGGGACTAGCGGGAGCAAACACGGAGCAGATACGCAGTATTTT
CASGLVVGGTSGSKHGADTQYF
>TRBJ2-7|TRBV20-1|-|few
TGCAGTGCTAGTCAGGGGAGCTACGAGCAGTACTTC
CSASQGSYEQYF
>TRBJ2-3|TRBV28|-|few
TGTGCCAGCGAGGGAGGAGGGTCGACAGATACGCAGTATTTT
CASEGGGSTDTQYF
>TRBJ2-1|TRBV6-5|-|-
TGTGCCAGCAGTTACAACGAGGGCCGGGGTGAGCAGTTCTTC
CASSYNEGRGEQFF
>TRBJ2-1|TRBV7-2|-|few
TGTGCCAGCAGCTTGTCAGGGGCTAACCTACAGGGTGAGCAGTTCTTC
CASSLSGANLQGEQFF
>TRBJ2-7|TRBV7-6|-|few
TGTGCCAGCAGCTTAGTCCCACTCGAGCAGTACTTC
CASSLVPLEQYF
>TRBJ2-5|TRBV20-1|-|many
TGCAGTGCTAGAGTGAAGGGATGGGAGACCCAGTACTTC
CSARVKGWETQYF
>TRBJ1-2|TRBV24-1|-|few
TGTGCCACCAGTGATTGGACGGACTATGGCTACACCTTC
CATSDWTDYGYTF
>TRBJ2-5|TRBV5-6|TRBD2|few
TGTGCCAGCAGCATTAGCGGGGTGGTAGAGACCCAGTACTTC
CASSISGVVETQYF
>TRBJ2-7|TRBV18|-|-
TGTGCCAGCTCACCACCGGGTACCCGGACGGCAACCTACGAGCAGTACTTC
CASSPPGTRTATYEQYF
>TRBJ1-6|TRBV2|-|few
TGTGCCAGCAGAGGTATTCTGGGGAATTCACCCCTCCACTTT
CASRGILGNSPLHF
>TRBJ2-1|TRBV5-1|TRBD2|few
TGCGCCAGCAGCTTGACCCCCGGGACTAGCGCGCATGAGCAGTTCTTC
CASSLTPGTSAHEQFF
>TRBJ2-1|TRBV10-3|-|-
TGTGCCATCAAAGGGACCTCCTACAATGAGCAGTTCTTC
CAIKGTSYNEQFF
>TRBJ2-3|TRBV11-2|-|-
TGTGCCAGCAGCTTAGGTAGTAGCTGGAGGGGGACAGATACGCAGTATTTT
CASSLGSSWRGTDTQYF
>TRBJ1-1|TRBV5-1|TRBD1|-
TGCGCCAGTTACCCGGGACAGGGGGCGAGAACTGAAGCTTTCTTT
CASYPGQGARTEAFF
>TRBJ2-1|TRBV27|TRBD2|-
TGTGCCAGCAGTTTGACTAGCGGGACATACAATGAGCAGTTCTTC
CASSLTSGTYNEQFF
>TRBJ2-7|TRBV28|-|-
TGTGCCAGCGGGTACAGTGTTTCTGCCTACGAGCAGTATTTC
CASGYSVSAYEQYF
>TRBJ2-3|TRBV9|-|few
TGTGCCAGCAGCGTAGAGGTAGATACGCAGTATTTT
CASSVEVDTQYF
>TRBJ2-3|TRBV4-2|TRBD2|-
TGTGCCAGCAGCCTCAACTCCGGGACTAGCGGGGGGGAGCAGTATTTT
CASSLNSGTSGGEQYF
>TRBJ2-4|TRBV11-2|-|few
TGTGCCAGCAGCTTAGAGATGGGCGCGATTCAGTACTTC
CASSLEMGAIQYF
>TRBJ2-7|TRBV5-1|-|-
TGCGCCAGCAGCTTGGGGGATACCTACGAGCAGTACTTC
CASSLGDTYEQYF
>TRBJ1-4|TRBV20-1|-|-
TGCAGTGCTACAGTCTATGAAAAACTGTTTTTT
CSATVYEKLFF